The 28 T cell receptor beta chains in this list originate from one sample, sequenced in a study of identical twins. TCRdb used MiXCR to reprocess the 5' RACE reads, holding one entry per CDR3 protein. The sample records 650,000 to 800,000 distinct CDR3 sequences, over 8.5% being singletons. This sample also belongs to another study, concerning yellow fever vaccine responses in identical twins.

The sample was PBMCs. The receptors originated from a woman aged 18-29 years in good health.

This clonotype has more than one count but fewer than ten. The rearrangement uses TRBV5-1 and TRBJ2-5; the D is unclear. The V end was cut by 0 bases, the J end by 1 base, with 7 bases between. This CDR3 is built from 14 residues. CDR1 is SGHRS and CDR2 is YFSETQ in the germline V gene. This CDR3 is CASSLGVLQETQYF. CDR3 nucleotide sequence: TGCGCCAGCAGCTTGGGGGTTCTCCAAGAGACCCAGTACTTC.

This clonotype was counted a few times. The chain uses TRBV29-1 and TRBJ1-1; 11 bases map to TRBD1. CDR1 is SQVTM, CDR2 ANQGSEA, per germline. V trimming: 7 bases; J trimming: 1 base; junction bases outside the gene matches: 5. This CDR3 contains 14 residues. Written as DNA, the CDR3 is TGCAGCGGAACCGGGACAGGGGGGAACACTGAAGCTTTCTTT. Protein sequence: CSGTGTGGNTEAFF.

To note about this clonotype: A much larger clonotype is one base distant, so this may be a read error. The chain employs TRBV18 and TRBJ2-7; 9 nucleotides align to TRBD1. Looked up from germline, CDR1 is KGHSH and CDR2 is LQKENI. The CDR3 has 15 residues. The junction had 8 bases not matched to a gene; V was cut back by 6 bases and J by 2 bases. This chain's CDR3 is CASSSGTGSPYEQYF. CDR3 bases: TGTGCCAGCTCGTCCGGGACAGGGAGCCCCTACGAGCAGTACTTC.

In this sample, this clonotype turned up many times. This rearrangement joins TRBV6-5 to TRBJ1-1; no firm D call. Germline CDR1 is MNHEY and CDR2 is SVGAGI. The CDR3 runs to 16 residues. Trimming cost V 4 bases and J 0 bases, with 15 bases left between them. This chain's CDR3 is CASSSEPRRMNTEAFF. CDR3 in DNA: TGTGCCAGCAGTTCAGAGCCTCGACGGATGAACACTGAAGCTTTCTTT.

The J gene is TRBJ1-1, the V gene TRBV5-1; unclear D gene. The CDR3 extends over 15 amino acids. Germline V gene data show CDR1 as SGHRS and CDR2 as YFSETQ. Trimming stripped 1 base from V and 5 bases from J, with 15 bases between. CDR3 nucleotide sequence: TGCGCCAGCAGCTTGCGGGAGGAGAAAGGAACTGAAGCTTTCTTT. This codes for CASSLREEKGTEAFF.

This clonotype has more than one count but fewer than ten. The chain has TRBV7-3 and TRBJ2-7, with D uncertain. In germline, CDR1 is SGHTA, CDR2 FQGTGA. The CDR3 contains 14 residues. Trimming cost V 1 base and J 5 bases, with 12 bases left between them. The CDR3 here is CASSLRPGINEQYF. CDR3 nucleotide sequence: TGTGCCAGCAGCTTAAGGCCAGGTATAAACGAGCAGTACTTC.

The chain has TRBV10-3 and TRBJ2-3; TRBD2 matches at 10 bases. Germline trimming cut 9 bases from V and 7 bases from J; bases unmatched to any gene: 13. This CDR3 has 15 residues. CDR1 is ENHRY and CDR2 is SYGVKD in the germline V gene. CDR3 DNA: TGTGCCATGAGAACCGGGTCTAGCGGGAGTTATACGCAGTATTTT. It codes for CAMRTGSSGSYTQYF.

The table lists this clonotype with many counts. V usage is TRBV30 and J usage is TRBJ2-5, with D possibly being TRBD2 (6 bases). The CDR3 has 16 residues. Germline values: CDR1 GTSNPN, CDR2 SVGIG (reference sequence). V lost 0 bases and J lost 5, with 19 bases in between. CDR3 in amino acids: CAWSVPGRNLAETQYF. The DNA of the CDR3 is TGTGCCTGGAGTGTACCGGGCAGAAACCTAGCGGAGACCCAGTACTTC.

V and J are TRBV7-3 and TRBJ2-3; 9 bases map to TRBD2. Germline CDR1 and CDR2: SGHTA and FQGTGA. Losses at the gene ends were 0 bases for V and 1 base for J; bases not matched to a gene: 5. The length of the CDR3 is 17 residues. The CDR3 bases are TGTGCCAGCAGCTTAACAGCTGCTAGCGGGGGCACAGATACGCAGTATTTT. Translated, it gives CASSLTAASGGTDTQYF.

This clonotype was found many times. The CDR3 nucleotides are TGCAGCGTTGGTACAGGGGGGGCCAAAAACATTCAGTACTTC. It translates to CSVGTGGAKNIQYF. The J gene is TRBJ2-4, the V gene TRBV29-1; 8 bases match TRBD1. This CDR3 contains 14 residues. V trimming: 4 bases; J trimming: 1 base; junction bases outside the gene matches: 3. Germline V gives CDR1 SQVTM, CDR2 ANQGSEA.

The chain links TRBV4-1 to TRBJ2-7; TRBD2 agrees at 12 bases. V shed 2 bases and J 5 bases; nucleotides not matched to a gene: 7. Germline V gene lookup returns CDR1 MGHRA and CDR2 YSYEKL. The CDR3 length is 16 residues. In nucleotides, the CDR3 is TGCGCCAGCAGCCAACTTTCGACTAGCGGGAGTGACGAGCAGTACTTC. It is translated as CASSQLSTSGSDEQYF.

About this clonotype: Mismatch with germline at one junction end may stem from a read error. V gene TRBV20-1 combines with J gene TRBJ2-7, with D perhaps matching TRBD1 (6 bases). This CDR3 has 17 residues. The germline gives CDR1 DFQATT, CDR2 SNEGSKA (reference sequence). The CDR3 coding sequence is TGCTGTGCTAGAGATCACCAGGGGAACAGGGTCTCCTACGAGCAGTACTTC. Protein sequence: CCARDHQGNRVSYEQYF.

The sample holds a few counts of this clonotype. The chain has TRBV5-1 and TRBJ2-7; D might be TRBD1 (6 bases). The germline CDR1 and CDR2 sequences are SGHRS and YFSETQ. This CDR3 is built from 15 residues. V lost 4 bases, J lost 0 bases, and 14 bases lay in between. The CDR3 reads CASSNRDTSSYEQYF. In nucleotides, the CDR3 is TGCGCCAGCAGCAACCGGGACACTTCCTCCTACGAGCAGTACTTC.

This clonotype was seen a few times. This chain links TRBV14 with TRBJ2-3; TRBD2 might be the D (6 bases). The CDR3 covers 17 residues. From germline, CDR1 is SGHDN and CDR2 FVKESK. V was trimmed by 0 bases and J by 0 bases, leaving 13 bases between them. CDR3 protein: CASSQDGSSWSTDTQYF. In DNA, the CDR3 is TGTGCCAGCAGCCAAGACGGGAGCTCTTGGAGCACAGATACGCAGTATTTT.

CDR3: CSAIWTTTDTQYF. In DNA form, the CDR3 reads TGCAGTGCGATTTGGACTACCACAGATACGCAGTATTTT. The chain is built from TRBV20-1 and TRBJ2-3; D possibly corresponds to TRBD2 (6 bases). CDR3 length equals 13 residues. V dropped 6 bases and J dropped 2 bases, with 12 bases sitting between them. Per germline, CDR1 DFQATT and CDR2 SNEGSKA (reference sequence).

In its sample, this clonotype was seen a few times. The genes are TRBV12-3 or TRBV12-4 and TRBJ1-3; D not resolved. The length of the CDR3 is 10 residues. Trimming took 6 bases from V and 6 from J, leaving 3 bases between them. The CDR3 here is CASRLNTIYF. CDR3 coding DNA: TGTGCCAGCAGACTAAACACCATATATTTT.

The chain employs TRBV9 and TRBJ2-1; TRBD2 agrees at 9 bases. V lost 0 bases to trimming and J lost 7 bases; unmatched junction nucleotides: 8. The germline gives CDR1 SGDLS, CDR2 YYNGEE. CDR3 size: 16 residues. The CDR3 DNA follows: TGTGCCAGCAGCGTAGTTACTAGCGGGCCGAAAAATGAGCAGTTCTTC. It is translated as CASSVVTSGPKNEQFF.

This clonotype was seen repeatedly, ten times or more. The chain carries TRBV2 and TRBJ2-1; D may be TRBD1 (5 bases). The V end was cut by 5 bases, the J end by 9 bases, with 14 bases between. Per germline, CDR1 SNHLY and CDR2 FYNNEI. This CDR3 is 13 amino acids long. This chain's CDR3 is CASSREGAGEQFF. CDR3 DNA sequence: TGTGCCAGCAGTAGAGAAGGGGCAGGTGAGCAGTTCTTC.

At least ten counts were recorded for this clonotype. The CDR3, as DNA: TGTGCCAGCAGCTTCCCGGACGGATCCTACGAGCAGTACTTC. Its translation is CASSFPDGSYEQYF. This chain links TRBV7-9 with TRBJ2-7; no definite D call. V was cut by 3 bases and J by 1 base, with 10 bases left in between. CDR1 and CDR2 (germline): SEHNR, FQNEAQ (reference sequence). The CDR3 runs to 14 residues.

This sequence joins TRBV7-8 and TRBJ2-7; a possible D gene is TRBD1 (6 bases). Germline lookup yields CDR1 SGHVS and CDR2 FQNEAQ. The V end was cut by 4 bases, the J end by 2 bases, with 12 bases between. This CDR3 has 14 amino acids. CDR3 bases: TGTGCCAGCAGCTCAACCGGGACAACCTACGAGCAGTACTTC. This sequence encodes CASSSTGTTYEQYF.

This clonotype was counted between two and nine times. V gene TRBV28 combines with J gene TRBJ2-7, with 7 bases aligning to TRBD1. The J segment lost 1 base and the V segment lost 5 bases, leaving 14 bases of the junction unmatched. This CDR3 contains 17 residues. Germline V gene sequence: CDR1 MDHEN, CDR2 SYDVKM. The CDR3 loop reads CASSTPLQGPLSYEQYF. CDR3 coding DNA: TGTGCCAGCAGTACTCCGTTACAGGGGCCCCTATCCTACGAGCAGTACTTC.

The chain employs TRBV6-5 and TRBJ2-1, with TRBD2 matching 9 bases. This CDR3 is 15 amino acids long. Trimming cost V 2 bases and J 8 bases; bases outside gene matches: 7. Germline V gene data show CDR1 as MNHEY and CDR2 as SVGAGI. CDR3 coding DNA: TGTGCCAGCAGTTACAAACTAGCGGGTTTATATGAGCAGTTCTTC. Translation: CASSYKLAGLYEQFF.

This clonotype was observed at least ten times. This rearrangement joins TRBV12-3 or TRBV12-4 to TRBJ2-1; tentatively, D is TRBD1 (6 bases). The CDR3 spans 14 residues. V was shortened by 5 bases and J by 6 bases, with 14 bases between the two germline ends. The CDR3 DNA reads TGTGCCAGCAGTCCCGGGACAATAAGCAATGAGCAGTTCTTC. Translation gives CASSPGTISNEQFF.

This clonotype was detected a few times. CDR3 sequence: CASSYRLAGASYEQYF. The CDR3 bases are TGTGCCAGCAGCTATCGACTAGCGGGGGCCTCCTACGAGCAGTACTTC. The V gene is TRBV7-2, the J gene TRBJ2-7, with 12 bases aligning to TRBD2. Germline lookup yields CDR1 SGHTA and CDR2 FQGNSA. V gave up 4 bases and J gave up 0 bases; unmatched junction bases: 4. The length of the CDR3 is 16 residues. Supplemented by reference TRBV7-2 and TRBJ2-7, the full variable domain reads GAGVSQSPSNKVTEKGKDVELRCDPISGHTALYWYRQSLGQGLEFLIYFQGNSAPDKSGLPSDRFSAERTGGSVSTLTIQRTQQEDSAVYLCASSYRLAGASYEQYFGPGTRLTVT.

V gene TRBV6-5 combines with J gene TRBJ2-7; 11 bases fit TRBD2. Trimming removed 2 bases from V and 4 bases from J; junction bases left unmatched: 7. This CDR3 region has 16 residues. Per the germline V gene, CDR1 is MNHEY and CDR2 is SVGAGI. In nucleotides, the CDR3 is TGTGCCAGCAGTTACGAGCTAGCGGGGGGTTGGTACGAGCAGTACTTC. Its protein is CASSYELAGGWYEQYF.

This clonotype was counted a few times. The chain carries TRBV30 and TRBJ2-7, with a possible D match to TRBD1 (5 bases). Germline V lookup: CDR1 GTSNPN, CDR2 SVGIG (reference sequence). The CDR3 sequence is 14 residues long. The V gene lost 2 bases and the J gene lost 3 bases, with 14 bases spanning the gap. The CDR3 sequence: CAWSPTDSYYEQYF. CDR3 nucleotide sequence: TGTGCCTGGAGTCCGACAGATTCTTACTACGAGCAGTACTTC.

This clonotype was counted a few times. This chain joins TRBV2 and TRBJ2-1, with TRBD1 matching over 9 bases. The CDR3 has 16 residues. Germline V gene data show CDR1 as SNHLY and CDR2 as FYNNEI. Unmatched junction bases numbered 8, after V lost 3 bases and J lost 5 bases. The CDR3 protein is CASSDPGTGIHNEQFF. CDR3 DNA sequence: TGTGCCAGCAGTGACCCCGGGACAGGGATCCACAATGAGCAGTTCTTC.

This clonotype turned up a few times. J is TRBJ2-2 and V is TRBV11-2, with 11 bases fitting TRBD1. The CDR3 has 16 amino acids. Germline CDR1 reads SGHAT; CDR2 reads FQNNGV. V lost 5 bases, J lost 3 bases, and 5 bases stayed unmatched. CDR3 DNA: TGTGCCAGCAGCGTTGGACAGGGGGCGTACACCGGGGAGCTGTTTTTT. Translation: CASSVGQGAYTGELFF. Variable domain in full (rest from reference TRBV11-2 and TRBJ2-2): EAGVAQSPRYKIIEKRQSVAFWCNPISGHATLYWYQQILGQGPKLLIQFQNNGVVDDSQLPKDRFSAERLKGVDSTLKIQPAKLEDSAVYLCASSVGQGAYTGELFFGEGSRLTVL.